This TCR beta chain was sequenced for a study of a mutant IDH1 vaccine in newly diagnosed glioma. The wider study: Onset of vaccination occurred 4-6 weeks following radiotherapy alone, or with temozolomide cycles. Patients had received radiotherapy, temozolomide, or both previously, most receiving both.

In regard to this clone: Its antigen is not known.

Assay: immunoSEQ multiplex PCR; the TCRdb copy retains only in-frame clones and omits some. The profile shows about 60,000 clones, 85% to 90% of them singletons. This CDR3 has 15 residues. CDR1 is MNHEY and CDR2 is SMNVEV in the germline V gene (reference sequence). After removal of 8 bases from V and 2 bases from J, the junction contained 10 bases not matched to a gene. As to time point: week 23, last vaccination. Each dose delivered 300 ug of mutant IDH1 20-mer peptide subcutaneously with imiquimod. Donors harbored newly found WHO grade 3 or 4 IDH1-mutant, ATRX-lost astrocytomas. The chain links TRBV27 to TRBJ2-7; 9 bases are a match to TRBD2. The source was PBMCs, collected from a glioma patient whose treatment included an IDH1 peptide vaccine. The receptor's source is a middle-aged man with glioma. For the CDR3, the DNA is TGTGCCAGCCGGGTGTTTTTAGCGGGAGCCTACGAGCAGTACTTC. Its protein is CASRVFLAGAYEQYF.